This T cell receptor beta chain was captured by sequencing in a study of tissue T cells after allogeneic stem cell transplantation. Points from the study as a whole: In patients and mice, blood and spleen missed much of tissue repertoire. Motif-based clustering found tissue-specific repertoire signatures shared across patients, though few clones were shared. Within patients, tissue anatomy strongly shaped TCR repertoire composition.

The protocol was immunoSEQ multiplex PCR, while the TCRdb copy is restricted to in-frame clones and leaves out a portion. Of some 7,000 clones detected, roughly 32% appear once; the ten largest clones hold almost 6.5%. Time point denoted: mouse harvest day 14 after allogeneic transplant. Mouse grafts combined 10^7 T-cell-depleted bone marrow cells with 10^6 splenic CD5+ T cells. Tissues came from B6→BALB/c major-mismatch GVHD mice at day 7 or 14. V was cut by 5 bases and J by 0 bases, with 4 bases left in between. The germline CDR1 and CDR2 sequences are KGHPV and FQNQEV (reference sequence). The CDR3 totals 13 residues. By its share, this clone is medium-sized. Its antigen is currently unknown. Gene names are the mouse ones. Read data end 1 residue before the CDR3 end; the end is taken from the germline J gene.

The sample consisted of skin. The clonotype originates from a female BALB/c mouse given C57BL/6 T cells with graft-versus-host disease after an allogeneic hematopoietic cell transplant. The rearrangement joins TRBV26 to TRBJ2-2; D not resolved. Here the CDR3 reads CASSGTNTGQLYF. The covered CDR3 bases are TGTGCCAGCAGTGGGACAAACACCGGGCAGCTCTAC.